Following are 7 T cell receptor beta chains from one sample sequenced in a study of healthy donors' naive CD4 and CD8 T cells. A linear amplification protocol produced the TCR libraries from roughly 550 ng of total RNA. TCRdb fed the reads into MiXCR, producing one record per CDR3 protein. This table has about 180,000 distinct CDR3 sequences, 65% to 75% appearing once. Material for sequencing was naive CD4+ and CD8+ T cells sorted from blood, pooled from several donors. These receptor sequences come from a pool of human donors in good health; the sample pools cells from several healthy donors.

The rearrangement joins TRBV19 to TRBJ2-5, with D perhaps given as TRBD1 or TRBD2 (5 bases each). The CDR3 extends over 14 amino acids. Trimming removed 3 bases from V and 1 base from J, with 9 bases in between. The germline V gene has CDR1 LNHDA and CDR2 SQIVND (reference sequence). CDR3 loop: CASSIRGPQETQYF. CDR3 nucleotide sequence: TGTGCCAGTAGTATTCGGGGACCCCAAGAGACCCAGTACTTC.

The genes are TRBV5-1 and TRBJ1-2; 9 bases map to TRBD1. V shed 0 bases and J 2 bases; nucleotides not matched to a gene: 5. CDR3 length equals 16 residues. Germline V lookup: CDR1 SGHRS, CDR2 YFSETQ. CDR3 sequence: CASSLGGQGRNYGYTF. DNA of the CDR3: TGCGCCAGCAGCTTGGGTGGACAGGGGAGAAACTATGGCTACACCTTC.

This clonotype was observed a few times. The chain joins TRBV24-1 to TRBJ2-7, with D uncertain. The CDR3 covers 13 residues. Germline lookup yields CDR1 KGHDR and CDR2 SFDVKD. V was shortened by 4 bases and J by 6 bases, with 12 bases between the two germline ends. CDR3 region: CATSETHSGEQYF. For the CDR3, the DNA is TGTGCCACCAGTGAGACCCATTCTGGCGAGCAGTACTTC.

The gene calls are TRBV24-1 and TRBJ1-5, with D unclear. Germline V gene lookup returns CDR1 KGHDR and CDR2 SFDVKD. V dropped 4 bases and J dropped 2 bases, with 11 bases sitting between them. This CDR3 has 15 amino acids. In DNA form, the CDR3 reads TGTGCCACCAGTGACCCCGGCGAGGGCAATCAGCCCCAGCATTTT. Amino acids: CATSDPGEGNQPQHF.

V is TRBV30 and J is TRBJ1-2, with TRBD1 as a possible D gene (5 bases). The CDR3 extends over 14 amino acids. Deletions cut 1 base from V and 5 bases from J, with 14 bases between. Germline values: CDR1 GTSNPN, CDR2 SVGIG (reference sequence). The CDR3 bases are TGTGCCTGGAGTGCCGACAGTAAGATGTATGGCTACACCTTC. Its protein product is CAWSADSKMYGYTF.

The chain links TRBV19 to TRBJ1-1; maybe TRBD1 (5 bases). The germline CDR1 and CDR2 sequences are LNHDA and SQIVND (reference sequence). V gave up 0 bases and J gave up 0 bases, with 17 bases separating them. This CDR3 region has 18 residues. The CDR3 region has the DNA TGTGCCAGTAGTATAGATGCCCGACGGACACCCATGAACACTGAAGCTTTCTTT. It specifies CASSIDARRTPMNTEAFF.

The CDR3 spells CASSPGLSQETQYF. CDR3 DNA sequence: TGTGCCAGCAGCCCGGGCTTAAGCCAAGAGACCCAGTACTTC. The chain couples TRBV7-9 to TRBJ2-5; no definite D call. The CDR3 is 14 amino acids. Trimming shortened V by 5 bases and J by 1 base, and 11 bases separated the two germline ends. Germline lookup yields CDR1 SEHNR and CDR2 FQNEAQ (reference sequence).